The 5 T cell receptor beta chains below come from one sample, sequenced in a study of control samples from healthy donors and cancer patients. This table comes from immunoSEQ multiplex PCR, and its TCRdb copy is limited to in-frame clones, with some not included. This sample carries approximately 150,000 clones, over 85% of them seen once, and the ten largest clones take under 7%. What was sequenced was blood. All receptors come from a man younger than 35 in good health.

The chain joins TRBV6-5 to TRBJ1-5; possible D gene TRBD1, 6 bases. CDR1 MNHEY and CDR2 SVGAGI come from the germline V gene. CDR3 length equals 13 residues. Trimming stripped 5 bases from V and 7 bases from J, with 12 bases between. For the CDR3, the DNA is TGTGCCAGCAGTCCAAGAGGGGGGCAGCCCCAGCATTTT. The encoded protein is CASSPRGGQPQHF.

The V and J genes are TRBV2 and TRBJ1-6, with TRBD1 matching over 7 bases. In germline, CDR1 is SNHLY, CDR2 FYNNEI. This CDR3 spans 13 amino acids. Germline trimming cut 10 bases from V and 7 bases from J; bases unmatched to any gene: 7. The CDR3 here is CATSGTVNSPLHF. CDR3 sequence (DNA): TGTGCCACCTCCGGGACAGTAAATTCACCCCTCCACTTT.

This clone showed up just once. The chain links TRBV6-5 to TRBJ2-1; D gene uncertain. Trimming shortened V by 8 bases and J by 2 bases, and 10 bases separated the two germline ends. CDR1 is MNHEY and CDR2 is SVGAGI in the germline V gene. The CDR3 has 13 residues. CDR3: CASGRIPYNEQFF. CDR3 in DNA: TGTGCCAGCGGTAGAATCCCCTACAATGAGCAGTTCTTC.

This sequence joins TRBV20-1 and TRBJ2-7; D is possibly TRBD2 (6 bases). The CDR3 contains 10 residues. The germline V gene has CDR1 DFQATT and CDR2 SNEGSKA (reference sequence). V was shortened by 7 bases and J by 2 bases, with 6 bases between the two germline ends. In nucleotides, the CDR3 is TGCAGTGGGAGGGCCTACGAGCAGTACTTC. Protein sequence: CSGRAYEQYF.

The chain employs TRBV29-1 and TRBJ1-6; D is undetermined. Trimming stripped 7 bases from V and 8 bases from J, with 15 bases between. There are 13 residues in the CDR3. Germline V CDR1 and CDR2: SQVTM, ANQGSEA. The chain's CDR3 is CSAGSGGDSPLHF. CDR3 bases: TGCAGCGCGGGGTCGGGAGGAGATTCACCCCTCCACTTT.